Shown below are 13 T cell receptor beta chains from a single sample sequenced in a study of shared clonotypes between healthy human individuals (TCRdb year 2020). Library prep was done by the immunoSEQ multiplex PCR assay. Not all clones reach the TCRdb copy of this immuneACCESS table, which keeps in-frame sequences only. Checked studies attribute under half of the gap to unresolved V genes and leave the rest unexplained. This sample comprises about 120,000 clones, roughly 70% of them detected only once. The ten largest clonotypes hold 24% of the sample. Sequences were obtained from memory CD8+ T cells sorted from blood. The cell subset or site label here, explained by the study, means: CD45RO+ cells pooled with CCR7-negative TemRA cells. These receptors came from a woman aged 25 to 39 in good health.

This chain connects TRBV28 to TRBJ2-1, with D tentatively TRBD1 or TRBD2 (6 bases each). The ends were cut back, 4 bases at V and 4 bases at J, with 17 bases in the middle. In germline, CDR1 is MDHEN, CDR2 SYDVKM. The CDR3 sequence is 16 residues long. The CDR3 protein is CASSSPGRRGYNEQFF. CDR3 bases: TGTGCCAGCAGTTCCCCGGGCCGGAGGGGGTACAATGAGCAGTTCTTC.

Comment on this clone: This CDR3 is also generated by other DNA sequences in the sample. In DNA, the CDR3 is TGCAGTGCTAGAGCGGATACGCAGTATTTT. This gives the protein CSARADTQYF. This chain links TRBV20-1 with TRBJ2-3; D is unclear. The CDR3 loop spans 10 amino acids. Germline loops: CDR1 DFQATT, CDR2 SNEGSKA (reference sequence). Trimming shortened V by 1 base and J by 6 bases, and 2 bases separated the two germline ends.

This clone came up a few times. The genes are TRBV10-1 and TRBJ2-7, with D maybe TRBD1 (5 bases). The CDR3 is 13 amino acids. V lost 6 bases, J lost 6 bases, and 15 bases lay in between. From germline, CDR1 is WNHNN and CDR2 SYGVQD (reference sequence). The CDR3 loop reads CASSREVVGEQYF. Written as DNA, the CDR3 is TGCGCCAGCAGCAGGGAAGTGGTAGGCGAGCAGTACTTC.

V usage is TRBV6-6 and J usage is TRBJ1-2; 11 nucleotides line up with TRBD1. Trimming removed 5 bases from V and 4 bases from J; junction bases left unmatched: 3. This CDR3 has 14 amino acids. The germline V gene encodes CDR1 MNHNY and CDR2 SVGAGI (reference sequence). The CDR3, as DNA: TGTGCCAGCAGTACCGGGACAGGGGGCTATGGCTACACCTTC. Translated: CASSTGTGGYGYTF.

The chain links TRBV19 to TRBJ1-5; no definite D call. Trimming cost V 8 bases and J 3 bases, with 14 bases left between them. The CDR3 consists of 14 residues. Germline loops: CDR1 LNHDA, CDR2 SQIVND (reference sequence). The CDR3 reads CASSWQVNNQPQHF. The CDR3 bases are TGTGCCAGTTCTTGGCAGGTCAACAATCAGCCCCAGCATTTT.

The J gene is TRBJ2-3, the V gene TRBV5-4; weak D call: TRBD2 (6 bases). Germline V gene data show CDR1 as SGHNT and CDR2 as YYREEE (reference sequence). The CDR3 contains 15 residues. V dropped 0 bases and J dropped 2 bases, with 10 bases sitting between them. The CDR3 bases are TGTGCCAGCAGCTTGGATGGCGGGACCACAGATACGCAGTATTTT. This gives the protein CASSLDGGTTDTQYF.

This chain connects TRBV5-8 to TRBJ1-2, with a possible D match to TRBD1 (6 bases). V lost 4 bases to trimming and J lost 4 bases, with 14 bases between them. The germline V gene encodes CDR1 SGHTS and CDR2 YDEGEE. The CDR3 runs 14 residues. The CDR3 sequence: CASSQGLSAYGYTF. Here the CDR3 DNA reads TGTGCCAGCAGCCAGGGGTTGTCGGCCTATGGCTACACCTTC.

The rearrangement links TRBV10-3 to TRBJ1-1, with 10 bases aligning to TRBD1. Trimming cost V 3 bases and J 4 bases; bases outside gene matches: 2. Germline V CDR1 and CDR2: ENHRY, SYGVKD. This CDR3 spans 14 amino acids. The CDR3 protein is CAISDRDRGTEAFF. The CDR3 nucleotides are TGTGCCATCAGTGACCGGGACAGGGGCACTGAAGCTTTCTTT.

J is TRBJ1-2 and V is TRBV7-9, with D unclear. The CDR3 spans 12 residues. Germline lookup yields CDR1 SEHNR and CDR2 FQNEAQ (reference sequence). The V gene lost 1 base and the J gene lost 2 bases, with 2 bases spanning the gap. In DNA, the CDR3 is TGTGCCAGCAGCTTAGGGAACTATGGCTACACCTTC. The encoded protein is CASSLGNYGYTF.

This clone was counted only a few times. The rearrangement links TRBV11-2 to TRBJ2-7; no clear D. Germline lookup yields CDR1 SGHAT and CDR2 FQNNGV. Trimming removed 3 bases at V and 2 bases at J, with 11 bases between. The CDR3 contains 14 residues. CDR3 in amino acids: CASSLMGWTYEQYF. The CDR3 nucleotides read TGTGCCAGCAGCTTGATGGGGTGGACCTACGAGCAGTACTTC.

The chain is built from TRBV28 and TRBJ1-2; possibly TRBD1 for D (5 bases). This CDR3 region has 13 residues. From germline, CDR1 is MDHEN and CDR2 SYDVKM. V lost 4 bases, J lost 4 bases, and 10 bases lay in between. CDR3 sequence (DNA): TGTGCCAGCAGTTATCCAGGGATCTATGGCTACACCTTC. Its translation: CASSYPGIYGYTF.

With respect to this clone: This specimen includes other DNA sequences encoding the same CDR3. The chain combines TRBV7-9 with TRBJ2-3; 9 bases are a match to TRBD1. The junction had 4 bases not matched to a gene; V was cut back by 1 base and J by 2 bases. This CDR3 has 16 residues. CDR1 and CDR2 from the germline V gene are SEHNR and FQNEAQ (reference sequence). CDR3: CASSLVQGAYTDTQYF. In DNA form, the CDR3 reads TGTGCCAGCAGCTTAGTACAGGGGGCTTACACAGATACGCAGTATTTT.

The chain carries TRBV6-5 and TRBJ2-7; 9 bases line up with TRBD2. After removal of 6 bases from V and 7 bases from J, the junction contained 7 bases not matched to a gene. CDR1 MNHEY and CDR2 SVGAGI come from the germline V gene. This CDR3 has 13 residues. CDR3: CASRLAGAEEQYF. The CDR3 DNA reads TGTGCCAGCAGATTAGCGGGAGCGGAGGAGCAGTACTTC.